The rows below give T cell receptor beta chains drawn from one sample of a study of shared clonotypes between healthy human individuals. The protocol was immunoSEQ multiplex PCR, while the TCRdb copy is restricted to in-frame clones and leaves out a portion. Among 2 million to 2.5 million clones listed, about nine tenths were seen once. The source material was naive CD4+ T cells from PBMCs. The receptors come from a man between 18 and 29 years old in good health. Some clones in this sample may be carry-over from other donors' samples. Both conserved end residues are part of each CDR3. The D gene is left open where the match is weak. Clone size is not always given. Where it is, it says once, few, many or a class for expanded clones.

abundance	v_gene	j_gene	d_gene	CDR3aa	CDR3nt
-	TRBV7-2	TRBJ2-7	-	CASSPGLILEQYF	TGTGCCAGCAGCCCGGGACTGATCCTCGAGCAGTACTTC
-	TRBV5-6	TRBJ2-7	TRBD2	CASSRPSGRALEQYF	TGTGCCAGCAGCCGGCCGAGCGGGAGGGCTCTCGAGCAGTACTTC
-	TRBV6-1	TRBJ1-2	-	CASRGGAPGDYGYTF	TGTGCCAGCAGGGGCGGGGCCCCTGGGGACTATGGCTACACCTTC
-	TRBV28	TRBJ1-5	-	CASSEGNRVNQPQHF	TGTGCCAGCAGCGAGGGGAACAGGGTCAATCAGCCCCAGCATTTT
-	TRBV12-2	TRBJ1-1	-	CASRLPHVGTEAFF	TGTGCAAGTCGCTTACCCCATGTAGGGACTGAAGCTTTCTTT
-	TRBV10-3	TRBJ1-3	-	CAISIDGNTIYF	TGTGCCATCAGTATCGACGGGAACACCATATATTTT
-	TRBV20-1	TRBJ2-7	-	CSAHTLEQYF	TGCAGTGCCCACACCCTCGAGCAGTACTTC
-	TRBV14	TRBJ2-1	-	CASSQGGGGRSHPGNEQFF	TGTGCCAGCAGCCAAGGCGGCGGAGGGCGAAGTCACCCCGGGAATGAGCAGTTCTTC
-	TRBV18	TRBJ2-1	-	CASSPDKSSYNEQFF	TGTGCCAGCTCACCCGACAAGAGCTCCTACAATGAGCAGTTCTTC
-	TRBV6-1	TRBJ2-3	-	CASSLLEDTQYF	TGTGCCAGCAGTTTACTAGAGGATACGCAGTATTTT
once	TRBV5-1	TRBJ1-3	-	CASSLEARSGGNTIYF	TGCGCCAGCAGCTTGGAGGCCCGATCGGGAGGAAACACCATATATTTT
-	TRBV30	TRBJ1-2	TRBD1	CAWSRTGVNYGYTF	TGTGCCTGGAGTAGGACAGGGGTTAATTATGGCTACACCTTC
-	TRBV5-4	TRBJ2-1	TRBD2	CASSRLAGALYNEQFF	TGTGCCAGCAGCCGGCTAGCGGGAGCCCTCTACAATGAGCAGTTCTTC
-	TRBV4-3	TRBJ2-5	-	CASSQGPGLEGETQYF	TGCGCCAGCAGCCAAGGCCCCGGGCTGGAAGGGGAGACCCAGTACTTC
-	TRBV10-1	TRBJ1-2	-	CASSESGYGGYTF	TGCGCCAGCAGTGAATCGGGTTACGGAGGCTACACCTTC
-	TRBV5-8	TRBJ1-2	-	CASSLGPWDYGYTF	TGTGCCAGCAGCTTGGGACCATGGGACTATGGCTACACCTTC
-	TRBV4-2	TRBJ2-7	-	CASSAGASYEQYF	TGTGCCAGCAGCGCCGGGGCCTCCTACGAGCAGTACTTC
-	TRBV7-3	TRBJ2-2	-	CASSYHTGELFF	TGTGCCAGCAGCTACCATACCGGGGAGCTGTTTTTT
-	TRBV5-1	TRBJ2-7	TRBD2	CASRVSWLAGDLQYEQYF	TGCGCCAGCAGGGTCTCCTGGCTAGCGGGAGATTTGCAATACGAGCAGTACTTC
-	TRBV7-3	TRBJ2-6	-	CASSRNQGLTGANVLTF	TGTGCCAGCAGCCGAAATCAGGGGTTGACTGGGGCCAACGTCCTGACTTTC
-	TRBV5-6	TRBJ2-7	TRBD1	CAGSPGQATYEQYF	TGTGCCGGCAGTCCGGGACAGGCGACCTACGAGCAGTACTTC
-	TRBV28	TRBJ2-1	TRBD2	CASSLGGTSGSYNEQFF	TGTGCCAGCAGTTTAGGGGGGACTAGCGGTTCTTACAATGAGCAGTTCTTC
-	TRBV11-1	TRBJ2-1	-	CASEQRSEQFF	TGTGCCAGCGAACAGCGTTCTGAGCAGTTCTTC
-	TRBV21-1	TRBJ2-7	-	CARGQTRGELYEQYF	TGTGCCAGAGGACAGACCAGGGGAGAATTATACGAGCAGTACTTC
-	TRBV7-2	TRBJ1-5	-	CASSLDGSNQPQHF	TGTGCCAGCAGCCTCGACGGGAGCAATCAGCCCCAGCATTTT
-	TRBV10-3	TRBJ1-2	-	CAISVREPEANYGYTF	TGTGCCATCAGTGTTCGGGAGCCGGAGGCTAACTATGGCTACACCTTC
-	TRBV2	TRBJ1-1	-	CASRYGHMNTEAFF	TGTGCCAGCCGTTACGGCCACATGAACACTGAAGCTTTCTTT
-	TRBV5-5	TRBJ1-2	TRBD1	CASSFDRDNYGYTF	TGTGCCAGCAGCTTCGACAGGGATAACTATGGCTACACCTTC
-	TRBV7-3	TRBJ2-1	TRBD2	CASSTRGSNNEQFF	TGTGCCAGCAGCACTCGCGGGAGTAATAATGAGCAGTTCTTC
-	TRBV28	TRBJ1-1	TRBD1	CASSPTTGSMTEAFF	TGTGCCAGCAGCCCAACGACAGGGAGTATGACTGAAGCTTTCTTT
few	TRBV5-1	TRBJ2-3	-	CASRLGQVKSTDTQYF	TGCGCCAGCAGGTTGGGCCAGGTAAAGAGCACAGATACGCAGTATTTT
-	TRBV5-1	TRBJ2-3	-	CASRTGLTDTQYF	TGCGCCAGCAGAACCGGACTCACAGATACGCAGTATTTT
once	TRBV6-1	TRBJ2-4	TRBD1	CASIMTGADIQYF	TGTGCCAGCATTATGACAGGGGCGGACATTCAGTACTTC
-	TRBV27	TRBJ1-1	-	CASSPSGKAWLNTEAFF	TGTGCCAGCAGTCCCTCGGGGAAGGCTTGGTTGAACACTGAAGCTTTCTTT
-	TRBV27	TRBJ2-7	-	CASSTSAHEAYEQYF	TGTGCCAGCAGTACATCTGCACACGAGGCCTACGAGCAGTACTTC
-	TRBV9	TRBJ2-1	-	CASSLRGSSYNEQFF	TGTGCCAGCAGCCTCAGGGGCAGCTCCTACAATGAGCAGTTCTTC
-	TRBV2	TRBJ2-1	TRBD1	CASSGDRGHNEQFF	TGTGCCAGCAGTGGGGACAGGGGGCACAATGAGCAGTTCTTC
once	TRBV5-1	TRBJ2-3	-	CASSLSPGADTQYF	TGCGCCAGCAGCTTGAGCCCGGGGGCAGATACGCAGTATTTT
-	TRBV2	TRBJ2-5	TRBD2	CASSPLGEGLETQYF	TGTGCCAGCAGCCCACTAGGGGAGGGTTTGGAGACCCAGTACTTC
-	TRBV4-1	TRBJ2-3	-	CASSQHLKGTDTQYF	TGCGCCAGCAGCCAGCATTTGAAAGGGACAGATACGCAGTATTTT